This TCR beta chain is from a study of human T cells and chemical hapten exposure. Study-wide background: The study sensitized with 2% DPC on a 2 cm by 2 cm patch of upper inner arm skin.

In the original analysis: A typical sample had around 90,000 TCRs, with 23,224 to 690,600 overall. Using its own MiXCR run on the RACE reads, TCRdb lists one record per CDR3 protein. None of the V and J calls come from the authors' own analysis; TCRdb made them. Of more than 45,000 distinct CDR3 sequences in the sample, roughly 12% were seen once. Time point specified: patch test 3, about 24 weeks after DPC sensitization. This sample's treatment: therapeutic diphenylcyclopropenone sensitization with weekly scalp DPC. To note about this clonotype: A much larger clone is a single base away; this may be a read error.

The source material was whole blood, sampled in connection with sensitization to the hapten diphenylcyclopropenone (DPC). The TCR sequence derives from a man in his thirties or forties with alopecia areata. Some clones in this sample may be carry-over from other donors' samples.

For the CDR3, the DNA is TGCGCCAGCAGCTCCCCGGACCCACAGATTCGGGGCTACGAGCACTACTTC. Translation gives CASSSPDPQIRGYEHYF. The chain recombines TRBV5-1 with TRBJ2-7; D might be TRBD1 or TRBD2, each matching 5 bases. CDR3 size: 17 residues. Germline values: CDR1 SGHRS, CDR2 YFSETQ.